The 17 T cell receptor beta chains listed next were all sequenced from one sample in a study of blood T cell repertoires in COVID-19. Only in-frame clones appear in the TCRdb table, and some are missing; sequencing was by immunoSEQ multiplex PCR. This repertoire shows about 83,000 clones, 90% found once; its top ten account for approximately 15%. The sample taken for sequencing was peripheral blood. Source of these receptors: a woman at least 80 years old with active or convalescent COVID-19.

This rearrangement joins TRBV4-1 to TRBJ1-2; TRBD1 aligns across 8 bases. The germline CDR1 and CDR2 sequences are MGHRA and YSYEKL. J gave up 8 bases and V 0 bases, and 8 bases lay outside the gene matches. This CDR3 has 15 amino acids. The CDR3 protein is CASSQDEQGVSGYTF. CDR3 nucleotides: TGCGCCAGCAGCCAAGATGAACAGGGGGTTAGCGGCTACACCTTC.

This clone turned up a few times. The rearrangement links TRBV27 to TRBJ2-7; TRBD2 might be the D (7 bases). The germline V gene has CDR1 MNHEY and CDR2 SMNVEV (reference sequence). The germline V and J ends were trimmed by 0 bases and 1 base, with 13 bases remaining between them. The CDR3 loop spans 16 amino acids. The CDR3 DNA follows: TGTGCCAGCAGTTTATCGATGGCGGGGGCTTCCTACGAGCAGTACTTC. Protein: CASSLSMAGASYEQYF.

This chain uses TRBV5-4 with TRBJ2-7, with a possible D match to TRBD1 (6 bases). CDR1 is SGHNT, CDR2 YYREEE, per germline (reference sequence). V lost 2 bases, J lost 4 bases, and 13 bases lay in between. The CDR3 is 14 amino acids. The CDR3 nucleotides read TGTGCCAGCAGCTTAACCACAGGGCCATACGAGCAGTACTTC. Protein sequence: CASSLTTGPYEQYF.

This chain uses TRBV5-6 with TRBJ1-4, with a tentative D call TRBD1 (6 bases). This CDR3 has 13 residues. CDR1 and CDR2 from the germline V gene are SGHDT and YYEEEE. With 5 bases removed from V and 5 bases from J, the gap between germline ends came to 10 bases. CDR3 DNA: TGTGCCAGCAGTTATGACAGGAATGAAAAACTGTTTTTT. Amino acid sequence: CASSYDRNEKLFF.

The chain is built from TRBV5-1 and TRBJ1-1; 8 nucleotides line up with TRBD1. This CDR3 region has 20 residues. V shed 3 bases and J 0 bases; nucleotides not matched to a gene: 19. Germline V lookup: CDR1 SGHRS, CDR2 YFSETQ. The CDR3 here is CASSSTRWTGTRLMNTEAFF. The CDR3 DNA is TGCGCCAGCAGCTCGACCCGATGGACAGGGACAAGATTAATGAACACTGAAGCTTTCTTT. Full variable domain (remainder filled in from reference TRBV5-1 and TRBJ1-1): KAGVTQTPRYLIKTRGQQVTLSCSPISGHRSVSWYQQTPGQGLQFLFEYFSETQRNKGNFPGRFSGRQFSNSRSEMNVSTLELGDSALYLCASSSTRWTGTRLMNTEAFFGQGTRLTVV.

This chain links TRBV1 with TRBJ2-3; the table's D gene call, TRBD2, was not cross checked with the DNA. TRBV1 counts as a pseudogene. The CDR3 loop spans 15 amino acids. The CDR3 region is CTSSQTGGDSDTQYF. The CDR3, as DNA: TGCACCAGCAGCCAAACCGGGGGGGACTCAGATACGCAGTATTTT.

The genes are TRBV28 and TRBJ1-2; D remains unclear. V was pared by 5 bases and J by 2 bases, with 9 bases between. Germline lookup yields CDR1 MDHEN and CDR2 SYDVKM. The CDR3 runs to 13 residues. The DNA for the CDR3 is TGTGCCAGCAGTGAAGACATAAACTATGGCTACACCTTC. As protein: CASSEDINYGYTF.

The genes are TRBV24-1 and TRBJ2-3; 9 positions agree with TRBD1. Germline lookup yields CDR1 KGHDR and CDR2 SFDVKD. V shed 7 bases and J 5 bases; nucleotides not matched to a gene: 9. CDR3 length: 15 residues. The CDR3 spells CATSPHRGRVDTQYF. CDR3 DNA: TGTGCCACCAGCCCCCACAGGGGGCGGGTAGATACGCAGTATTTT.

The chain carries TRBV5-5 and TRBJ2-3, with TRBD2 identical over 15 bases. The germline gives CDR1 SGHKS, CDR2 YYEKEE (reference sequence). J gave up 3 bases and V 1 base, and 6 bases lay outside the gene matches. CDR3 length equals 18 residues. The CDR3, as DNA: TGTGCCAGCAGCTTGAGAGGACTAGCGGGGGGGCCGACAGATACGCAGTATTTT. This encodes CASSLRGLAGGPTDTQYF. The full variable domain, completed using reference TRBV5-5 and TRBJ2-3, is DAGVTQSPTHLIKTRGQQVTLRCSPISGHKSVSWYQQVLGQGPQFIFQYYEKEERGRGNFPDRFSARQFPNYSSELNVNALLLGDSALYLCASSLRGLAGGPTDTQYFGPGTRLTVL.

V and J are TRBV2 and TRBJ1-5; tentative D call: TRBD1 (6 bases). Between the trimmed V and J ends, which lost 7 bases and 0 bases, there was a span of 16 bases. The CDR3 contains 16 residues. CDR1 and CDR2 (germline): SNHLY, FYNNEI. This chain's CDR3 is CASTGEGGYSNQPQHF. The DNA of the CDR3 is TGTGCCAGCACTGGGGAGGGGGGCTATAGCAATCAGCCCCAGCATTTT. Full variable domain (rest looked up from reference TRBV2 and TRBJ1-5): EPEVTQTPSHQVTQMGQEVILRCVPISNHLYFYWYRQILGQKVEFLVSFYNNEISEKSEIFDDQFSVERPDGSNFTLKIRSTKLEDSAMYFCASTGEGGYSNQPQHFGDGTRLSIL.

V usage is TRBV5-1 and J usage is TRBJ1-1; 10 bases match TRBD1. From germline, CDR1 is SGHRS and CDR2 YFSETQ. J was trimmed by 4 bases and V by 4 bases; bases with no gene match: 7. The CDR3 has 15 residues. The CDR3 coding sequence is TGCGCCAGCAGCCGCGGGACAGGGGAACGCACTGAAGCTTTCTTT. Amino acids: CASSRGTGERTEAFF.

The chain links TRBV27 to TRBJ2-7; 8 bases line up with TRBD1. The CDR3 has 17 residues. CDR1 and CDR2 from the germline V gene are MNHEY and SMNVEV (reference sequence). The J segment lost 2 bases and the V segment lost 5 bases, leaving 14 bases of the junction unmatched. The CDR3 is CASSTPPRTGLPYEQYF. In DNA, the CDR3 is TGTGCCAGCAGTACTCCCCCCAGGACAGGGCTTCCCTACGAGCAGTACTTC.

The chain recombines TRBV11-2 with TRBJ2-3; 8 nucleotides line up with TRBD2. V lost 5 bases and J lost 0; bases outside the gene matches: 16. There are 19 residues in the CDR3. Germline-derived CDR1 and CDR2 are SGHAT and FQNNGV. CDR3 DNA sequence: TGTGCCAGCAGCCCTAGGGTCGGGGGGGTAGCGGCTAGCACAGATACGCAGTATTTT. Encoded protein: CASSPRVGGVAASTDTQYF.

The chain carries TRBV5-8 and TRBJ1-2; no clear D. The V gene lost 2 bases and the J gene lost 8 bases, with 7 bases spanning the gap. Germline V gene data show CDR1 as SGHTS and CDR2 as YDEGEE. The CDR3 has 11 residues. CDR3 DNA sequence: TGTGCCAGCAGCTTCCTGCGGGGCTACACCTTC. This translates into CASSFLRGYTF.

V is TRBV24-1 and J is TRBJ1-2; a possible D gene is TRBD1 (6 bases). V lost 4 bases to trimming and J lost 4 bases, with 15 bases between them. Looked up from germline, CDR1 is KGHDR and CDR2 is SFDVKD. CDR3 size: 15 residues. CDR3 nucleotide sequence: TGTGCCACCAGTGAATCGGGGGGCGCTTCCTATGGCTACACCTTC. Encoded protein: CATSESGGASYGYTF.

The chain couples TRBV30 to TRBJ1-2; possibly TRBD1 for D (5 bases). The V end lost 3 bases, the J end lost 8 bases, and 10 bases lay between the germline ends. CDR3 length equals 11 residues. The germline V gene has CDR1 GTSNPN and CDR2 SVGIG (reference sequence). Here the CDR3 reads CAWSPRGGYTF. The CDR3 DNA reads TGTGCCTGGAGCCCCCGGGGGGGCTACACCTTC.

The V and J genes are TRBV4-1 and TRBJ1-2, with 11 nucleotides matching TRBD1. The CDR3 is 16 residues long. The germline V gene encodes CDR1 MGHRA and CDR2 YSYEKL. Trimming cost V 4 bases and J 3 bases; bases outside gene matches: 7. Here the CDR3 reads CASSPIRTGGDYGYTF. The DNA for the CDR3 is TGCGCCAGCAGCCCCATCAGGACAGGGGGCGACTATGGCTACACCTTC.